This T cell receptor beta chain was recorded in a study of T cell responses to AZD1222 COVID-19 vaccine. Study-wide results and limits: With two AZD1222 doses given, Spike-specific TCR breadth and depth both rose. At baseline, just 6 or 7 AZD1222 recipients tested seropositive.

Libraries were prepared by immunoSEQ multiplex PCR; TCRdb keeps only in-frame clonotypes and omits some of them. There are 80,000 to 100,000 clones in the sample; 80% to 90% occur only once, and 10% lies in the top ten. With respect to this clone: Its target is unknown.

J gave up 0 bases and V 4 bases, and 6 bases lay outside the gene matches. CDR3 length: 15 residues. Germline CDR1 is SGDLS and CDR2 is YYNGEE. This specimen consisted of peripheral blood, obtained on day 0 of MenACWY control vaccination. The sequence was obtained from an adult in good health. The chain is built from TRBV9 and TRBJ2-5; 7 bases are a match to TRBD1. CDR3 region: CASSPRQGDQETQYF. Here the CDR3 DNA reads TGTGCCAGCAGCCCACGACAGGGTGACCAAGAGACCCAGTACTTC.